This TCR beta chain originates from a study of blood T cell repertoires in COVID-19. Background on the study: The United States, Italy and Spain supplied acute and convalescent COVID-19 samples. T cells, B-cell-depleted T cells, or PBMCs provided the cDNA or gDNA that served as material.

Original processing methods: From reference gene primer amplification, estimates of nucleated cell counts were derived. Profiled with immunoSEQ multiplex PCR; TCRdb holds only in-frame clones, not every one. V and J calls and clone size are given by that table; D and trimming were obtained from the DNA. The data hold 100,000 to 150,000 clones, with 65% to 90% observed a single time. The V gene's germline CDR1 is SGHTA and CDR2 FQGNSA. The trim removed 5 bases at V and 0 bases at J, leaving 4 bases unmatched. The CDR3 has 14 amino acids. The chain links TRBV7-2 to TRBJ2-7, with 7 bases identical to TRBD1. Sequencing was carried out using peripheral blood. The sequence derives from an elderly man with active or convalescent COVID-19. The CDR3 region has the DNA TGTGCCAGCAGCCATCGACAGGGCTCCTACGAGCAGTACTTC. Its translation: CASSHRQGSYEQYF.